This entry lists 30 T cell receptor beta chains sequenced from one sample in a study of lymphopenia after photon versus proton radiotherapy. Some clones are missing from TCRdb's copy, which holds only in-frame ones; the method was immunoSEQ multiplex PCR. The sample holds roughly 20,000 clones, about nine tenths seen once. Sequencing used peripheral blood, obtained from a patient treated with photon-based radiotherapy. Receptor source: a man in his sixties with pancreatic cancer.

This clone has only one observation. V usage is TRBV6-5 and J usage is TRBJ2-1, with TRBD2 as a possible D gene (6 bases). The CDR3 covers 15 residues. CDR1 and CDR2 from the germline V gene are MNHEY and SVGAGI. Trimming stripped 2 bases from V and 5 bases from J, with 13 bases between. CDR3 residues: CASSYRGSPHNEQFF. CDR3 in DNA: TGTGCCAGCAGTTACCGGGGGTCCCCTCACAATGAGCAGTTCTTC.

J is TRBJ1-1 and V is TRBV4-1, with D unresolved. Trimming pared 4 bases from V and 3 bases from J, leaving 18 bases between. This CDR3 has 16 amino acids. Germline-derived CDR1 and CDR2 are MGHRA and YSYEKL. CDR3 in DNA: TGCGCCAGCAGCCCCACTCCTGGTGTCGGACACACTGAAGCTTTCTTT. Amino acid sequence: CASSPTPGVGHTEAFF.

This CDR3 reads CASNPRVNEQFF. The CDR3 DNA is TGTGCCAGCAACCCCAGGGTAAATGAGCAGTTCTTC. The V and J genes are TRBV2 and TRBJ2-1; a possible D gene is TRBD1 (5 bases). V lost 7 bases and J 7 bases, leaving 11 bases between the germline ends. Germline CDR1 SNHLY, CDR2 FYNNEI. CDR3 length: 12 residues.

CDR3 nucleotides: TGTGCCAGCAGCGGCGGGATCTCTGGAAACACCATATATTTT. Its translation: CASSGGISGNTIYF. The V and J genes are TRBV7-8 and TRBJ1-3; D gene ambiguous. The CDR3 is 14 residues long. Germline V CDR1 and CDR2: SGHVS, FQNEAQ. V lost 5 bases and J 0 bases, leaving 8 bases between the germline ends.

This sequence joins TRBV5-6 and TRBJ2-7; possible D gene TRBD2, 5 bases. Germline V gives CDR1 SGHDT, CDR2 YYEEEE. This CDR3 contains 12 residues. Trimming stripped 4 bases from V and 2 bases from J, with 7 bases between. CDR3 in DNA: TGTGCCAGCAGCCCCGGGACCTACGAGCAGTACTTC. Residues: CASSPGTYEQYF.

The chain has TRBV6-1 and TRBJ1-6; tentatively, D is TRBD1 (5 bases). CDR3 length: 16 residues. Per the germline V gene, CDR1 is MNHNS and CDR2 is SASEGT. V was trimmed by 2 bases and J by 5 bases, leaving 13 bases between them. The CDR3 nucleotides are TGTGCCAGCAGTGAATACAGGAGTCCCAATAATTCACCCCTCCACTTT. Amino acid sequence: CASSEYRSPNNSPLHF.

The CDR3 is CASSEGPAGSYEQYF. CDR3 nucleotide sequence: TGTGCCAGCAGCGAAGGTCCGGCGGGCTCCTACGAGCAGTACTTC. This chain connects TRBV5-6 to TRBJ2-7, with a possible D match to TRBD2 (5 bases). This CDR3 has 15 amino acids. V lost 4 bases, J lost 0 bases, and 14 bases lay in between. Germline V gene sequence: CDR1 SGHDT, CDR2 YYEEEE.

The chain is built from TRBV25-1 and TRBJ2-5, with a possible D match to TRBD1 (5 bases). The tail of the sequence fits TRBJ2-7 better, so the J call may be wrong. Germline V lookup: CDR1 MGHDK, CDR2 SYGVNS. This CDR3 spans 13 amino acids. The CDR3 coding sequence is TGTGCCAGCAGAGGTACAGGTACCTACGAGCAGTACTTC. This translates into CASRGTGTYEQYF.

The chain links TRBV5-8 to TRBJ2-2, with 8 bases aligning to TRBD1. V gave up 4 bases and J gave up 7 bases; unmatched junction bases: 9. The V gene's germline CDR1 is SGHTS and CDR2 YDEGEE. The CDR3 spans 15 residues. The CDR3 is CASSPTGGRGGELFF. The CDR3 coding sequence is TGTGCCAGCAGCCCAACAGGGGGAAGAGGCGGGGAGCTGTTTTTT.

This chain connects TRBV10-3 to TRBJ1-1; possible D gene TRBD1, 5 bases. Germline lookup yields CDR1 ENHRY and CDR2 SYGVKD. This CDR3 region has 14 residues. Trimming took off 6 bases at V and 5 bases at J, with 16 bases between the two ends. The CDR3 DNA reads TGTGCCATCAGCCGTGGAGGGGCAGGTACTGAAGCTTTCTTT. Amino acids: CAISRGGAGTEAFF.

The chain links TRBV11-2 to TRBJ1-5, with TRBD1 identical over 11 bases. The ends lost 5 bases at V and 7 bases at J; junction bases unmatched: 4. Germline CDR1 and CDR2: SGHAT and FQNNGV. The CDR3 runs 14 residues. As DNA, the CDR3 is TGTGCCAGCAGCCGTGGGACAGGGGGACAGCCCCAGCATTTT. Protein sequence: CASSRGTGGQPQHF.

For the CDR3, the DNA is TGTGCCAGCAGCCAAGCCCCCTCCGAGCAGTACTTC. Its translation: CASSQAPSEQYF. V is TRBV14 and J is TRBJ2-5; D is unclear. The assigned J gene may be wrong: the sequence end matches TRBJ2-7 better. CDR3 length: 12 amino acids. CDR1 SGHDN and CDR2 FVKESK come from the germline V gene.

Here the CDR3 DNA reads TGTGCCAGCAGCCCGCGGGCAACAAACACTGAAGCTTTCTTT. Translated, it gives CASSPRATNTEAFF. J is TRBJ1-1 and V is TRBV4-2; unclear D gene. V was shortened by 4 bases and J by 2 bases, with 11 bases between the two germline ends. Germline CDR1 and CDR2: LGHNA and YNFKEQ. The CDR3 loop spans 14 amino acids.

The chain carries TRBV7-9 and TRBJ2-5, with 7 bases that match TRBD2. The V gene end was trimmed by 5 bases and the J gene end by 5 bases; junction bases not matched to a gene: 14. CDR3 length: 16 residues. CDR1 is SEHNR and CDR2 is FQNEAQ in the germline V gene (reference sequence). CDR3 nucleotide sequence: TGTGCCAGCAGCATCGCCAATGGGGGAGGGGAGGAGACCCAGTACTTC. Translating gives CASSIANGGGEETQYF.

This clone was detected once. The chain recombines TRBV5-1 with TRBJ2-5, with D uncertain. Between the trimmed V and J ends, which lost 4 bases and 3 bases, there was a span of 10 bases. CDR1 and CDR2 (germline): SGHRS, YFSETQ. This CDR3 comprises 13 residues. The CDR3 spells CASSPDWEETQYF. CDR3 bases: TGCGCCAGCAGCCCCGATTGGGAAGAGACCCAGTACTTC.

This clone was detected once. The chain couples TRBV7-3 to TRBJ1-3; TRBD1 matches 8 bases. The CDR3 runs 16 residues. V lost 4 bases, J lost 2 bases, and 7 bases stayed unmatched. CDR1 and CDR2 (germline): SGHTA, FQGTGA. CDR3 in amino acids: CASSSPYRGTGNTIYF. CDR3 nucleotide sequence: TGTGCCAGCAGCTCGCCTTACAGGGGGACTGGAAACACCATATATTTT.

This clone was observed a single time. V usage is TRBV30 and J usage is TRBJ1-6; 7 nucleotides line up with TRBD1. CDR3 length: 15 amino acids. CDR1 GTSNPN and CDR2 SVGIG come from the germline V gene (reference sequence). Trimming cost V 1 base and J 9 bases; bases outside gene matches: 9. CDR3 loop: CAWSEEDREISPLHF. The DNA for the CDR3 is TGTGCCTGGAGTGAGGAAGACAGGGAAATTTCACCCCTCCACTTT.

The chain couples TRBV10-2 to TRBJ1-2; a possible D gene is TRBD1 (5 bases). The length of the CDR3 is 16 residues. Germline V gene sequence: CDR1 WSHSY, CDR2 SAAADI. V was shortened by 4 bases and J by 0 bases, with 15 bases between the two germline ends. The CDR3 bases are TGCGCCAGCAGTGCCTCAGGGTTTGTGACTAACTATGGCTACACCTTC. This codes for CASSASGFVTNYGYTF.

The chain uses TRBV11-2 and TRBJ1-1; TRBD1 matches at 9 bases. The CDR3 length is 14 residues. The germline gives CDR1 SGHAT, CDR2 FQNNGV. V dropped 5 bases and J dropped 5; count of bases not matched to a gene: 6. CDR3 DNA sequence: TGTGCCAGCAGCCCGACAGGGGGAGGTACTGAAGCTTTCTTT. Encoded protein: CASSPTGGGTEAFF.

The chain combines TRBV5-4 with TRBJ2-3; 9 nucleotides line up with TRBD2. CDR3 length equals 16 residues. From germline, CDR1 is SGHNT and CDR2 YYREEE (reference sequence). The trim removed 4 bases at V and 10 bases at J, leaving 16 bases unmatched. The CDR3 is CASSLPRGSGGRAQYF. DNA of the CDR3: TGTGCCAGCAGCCTACCCCGGGGTAGCGGGGGCCGGGCGCAGTATTTT.

The chain couples TRBV11-2 to TRBJ2-5, with 11 bases identical to TRBD2. Unmatched junction bases numbered 18, after V lost 4 bases and J lost 5 bases. Germline CDR1 SGHAT, CDR2 FQNNGV. This CDR3 region has 19 residues. This CDR3 is CASSSPGLAGGSPGETQYF. The CDR3 DNA follows: TGTGCCAGCAGCTCCCCTGGCCTAGCGGGGGGCTCCCCGGGGGAGACCCAGTACTTC.

The chain's CDR3 is CASSLVTANTEAFF. DNA for the CDR3: TGTGCCAGCAGCTTGGTTACGGCCAACACTGAAGCTTTCTTT. This chain links TRBV5-5 with TRBJ1-1; unclear D gene. Deletions cut 0 bases from V and 2 bases from J, with 8 bases between. The CDR3 runs 14 residues. The V gene's germline CDR1 is SGHKS and CDR2 YYEKEE (reference sequence).

The chain joins TRBV6-5 to TRBJ2-2; D gene uncertain. Per the germline V gene, CDR1 is MNHEY and CDR2 is SVGAGI. The CDR3 has 14 amino acids. V lost 7 bases and J lost 1, with 10 bases in between. CDR3 residues: CASKRRRNTGELFF. The CDR3 DNA is TGTGCCAGCAAAAGAAGACGGAACACCGGGGAGCTGTTTTTT.

The chain employs TRBV5-1 and TRBJ2-2; D is ambiguous. The CDR3 is 13 residues long. V was trimmed by 1 base and J by 5 bases, leaving 6 bases between them. Germline CDR1 and CDR2: SGHRS and YFSETQ. CDR3 residues: CASSLRVTGELFF. The DNA for the CDR3 is TGCGCCAGCAGCTTGCGAGTTACCGGGGAGCTGTTTTTT.

This chain joins TRBV6-5 and TRBJ1-2, with TRBD1 as a possible D gene (5 bases). V shed 6 bases and J shed 0 bases, with 11 bases lying between them. The CDR3 contains 14 residues. Germline V gene lookup returns CDR1 MNHEY and CDR2 SVGAGI. CDR3 nucleotide sequence: TGTGCCAGCAGAGACAGTATCGCTAACTATGGCTACACCTTC. As protein: CASRDSIANYGYTF.

The rearrangement uses TRBV6-1 and TRBJ1-2, with 8 bases that match TRBD1. The trim removed 4 bases at V and 6 bases at J, leaving 4 bases unmatched. The CDR3 loop spans 13 amino acids. CDR1 MNHNS and CDR2 SASEGT come from the germline V gene. The CDR3 reads CASSVDRGNGYTF. In DNA, the CDR3 is TGTGCCAGCAGTGTTGACAGGGGTAATGGCTACACCTTC.

The rearrangement joins TRBV5-1 to TRBJ2-3; the match to TRBD2 covers 7 bases. Germline CDR1 reads SGHRS; CDR2 reads YFSETQ. V lost 0 bases, J lost 2 bases, and 6 bases stayed unmatched. The CDR3 is made up of 16 amino acids. CDR3 loop: CASSLVGGGLTDTQYF. The DNA for the CDR3 is TGCGCCAGCAGCTTGGTTGGCGGGGGACTCACAGATACGCAGTATTTT. Complete variable domain (other parts from reference TRBV5-1 and TRBJ2-3): KAGVTQTPRYLIKTRGQQVTLSCSPISGHRSVSWYQQTPGQGLQFLFEYFSETQRNKGNFPGRFSGRQFSNSRSEMNVSTLELGDSALYLCASSLVGGGLTDTQYFGPGTRLTVL.

The rearrangement links TRBV7-2 to TRBJ2-2, with a weak D call TRBD2 (5 bases). The V end was cut by 2 bases, the J end by 4 bases, with 8 bases between. The CDR3 extends over 14 amino acids. Germline V CDR1 and CDR2: SGHTA, FQGNSA. CDR3 protein: CASSLQRSTGELFF. CDR3 sequence (DNA): TGTGCCAGCAGCTTACAGCGGAGCACCGGGGAGCTGTTTTTT.

This rearrangement joins TRBV4-1 to TRBJ2-1; a weak D match, TRBD1 (6 bases). The CDR3 loop spans 15 amino acids. Trimming cost V 0 bases and J 5 bases, with 11 bases left between them. CDR1 and CDR2 from the germline V gene are MGHRA and YSYEKL. This CDR3 reads CASSQDGTTDNEQFF. In DNA, the CDR3 is TGCGCCAGCAGCCAAGATGGGACAACTGACAATGAGCAGTTCTTC.

The genes are TRBV6-5 and TRBJ1-6; TRBD1 agrees at 8 bases. Germline CDR1 reads MNHEY; CDR2 reads SVGAGI. The trim removed 6 bases at V and 7 bases at J, leaving 5 bases unmatched. This CDR3 is 14 amino acids long. The CDR3 nucleotides are TGTGCCAGCAGGGGCGACAGGGGAAATTCACCCCTCCACTTT. It codes for CASRGDRGNSPLHF.